This record looks at one T cell receptor beta chain sequence and its context. As yet, its antigen is unknown. Measured with immunoSEQ multiplex PCR; TCRdb has only the in-frame clones, and not every one. The sample records 160,000 or so clones, roughly 90% being singletons. This CDR3 region has 13 residues. V was clipped by 3 bases and J by 3 bases, with 9 bases between them. These data originate in a study of T cell responses to AZD1222 COVID-19 vaccine. Study observations and caveats: Per reports, nearly half of all spike-specific TCRs target regions that are unmutated in variants. Without day 14 samples, only post-peak T cell repertoires were studied. Only five or six AZD1222 recipients were seropositive at baseline.

The V gene is TRBV12-3 or TRBV12-4, the J gene TRBJ2-7; D ambiguous. The receptor was derived from an adult who received the AZD1222 COVID-19 vaccine. The source was peripheral blood, collected 28 days after the second AZD1222 dose. In DNA form, the CDR3 reads TGTGCCAGCAGTTTGTCCTGGGGCTACGAGCAGTACTTC. It specifies CASSLSWGYEQYF.